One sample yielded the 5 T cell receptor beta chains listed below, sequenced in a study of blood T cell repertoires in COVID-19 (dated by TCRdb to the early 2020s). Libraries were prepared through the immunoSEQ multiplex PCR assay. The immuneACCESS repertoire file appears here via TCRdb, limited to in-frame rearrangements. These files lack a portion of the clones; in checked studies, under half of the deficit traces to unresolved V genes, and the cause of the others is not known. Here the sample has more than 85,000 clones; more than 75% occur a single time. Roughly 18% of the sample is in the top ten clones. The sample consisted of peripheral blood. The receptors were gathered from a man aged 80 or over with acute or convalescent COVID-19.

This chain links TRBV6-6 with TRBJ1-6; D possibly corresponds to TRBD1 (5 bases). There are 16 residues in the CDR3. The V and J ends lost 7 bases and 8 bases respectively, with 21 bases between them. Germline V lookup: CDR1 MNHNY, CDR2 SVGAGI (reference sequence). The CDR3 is CASTPGRQPLDSPLHF. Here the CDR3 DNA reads TGTGCCAGCACCCCTGGTAGACAGCCTCTGGATTCACCCCTCCACTTT.

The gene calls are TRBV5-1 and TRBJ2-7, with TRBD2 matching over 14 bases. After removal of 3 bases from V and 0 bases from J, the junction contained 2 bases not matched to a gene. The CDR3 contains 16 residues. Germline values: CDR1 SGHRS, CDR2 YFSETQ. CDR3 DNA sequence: TGCGCCAGCAGCTCAGGACTAGCGGGGGGCTCCTACGAGCAGTACTTC. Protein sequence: CASSSGLAGGSYEQYF.

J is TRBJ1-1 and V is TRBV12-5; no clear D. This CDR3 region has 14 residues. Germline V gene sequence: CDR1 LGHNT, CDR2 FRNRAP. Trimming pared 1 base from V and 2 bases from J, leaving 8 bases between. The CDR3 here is CASGLGQDNTEAFF. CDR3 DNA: TGTGCTAGTGGTTTGGGTCAGGATAACACTGAAGCTTTCTTT. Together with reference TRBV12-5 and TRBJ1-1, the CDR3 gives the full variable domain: DARVTQTPRHKVTEMGQEVTMRCQPILGHNTVFWYRQTMMQGLELLAYFRNRAPLDDSGMPKDRFSAEMPDATLATLKIQPSEPRDSAVYFCASGLGQDNTEAFFGQGTRLTVV.

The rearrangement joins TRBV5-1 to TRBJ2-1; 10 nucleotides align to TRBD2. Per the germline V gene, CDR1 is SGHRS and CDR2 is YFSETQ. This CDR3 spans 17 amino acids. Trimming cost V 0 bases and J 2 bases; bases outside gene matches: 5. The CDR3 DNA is TGCGCCAGCAGCTTGGTATTCAGCGGGGGGGCCTACAATGAGCAGTTCTTC. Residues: CASSLVFSGGAYNEQFF.

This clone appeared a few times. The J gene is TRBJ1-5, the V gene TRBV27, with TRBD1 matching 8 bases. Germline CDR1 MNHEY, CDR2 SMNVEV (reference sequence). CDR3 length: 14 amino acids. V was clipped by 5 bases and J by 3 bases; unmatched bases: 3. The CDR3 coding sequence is TGTGCCAGCAGTCAGGGGGCCTACAATCAGCCCCAGCATTTT. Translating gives CASSQGAYNQPQHF.